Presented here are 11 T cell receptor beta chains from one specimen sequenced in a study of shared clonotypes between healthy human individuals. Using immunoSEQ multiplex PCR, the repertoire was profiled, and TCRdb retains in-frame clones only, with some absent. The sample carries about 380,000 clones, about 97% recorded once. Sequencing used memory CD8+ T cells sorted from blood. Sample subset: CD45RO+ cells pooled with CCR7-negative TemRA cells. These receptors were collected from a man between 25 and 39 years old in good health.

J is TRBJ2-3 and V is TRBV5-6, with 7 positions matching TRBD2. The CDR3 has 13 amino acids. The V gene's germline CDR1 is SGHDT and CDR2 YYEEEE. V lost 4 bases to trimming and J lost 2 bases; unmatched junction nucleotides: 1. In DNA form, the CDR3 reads TGTGCCAGCAGCCGGGACTACACAGATACGCAGTATTTT. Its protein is CASSRDYTDTQYF.

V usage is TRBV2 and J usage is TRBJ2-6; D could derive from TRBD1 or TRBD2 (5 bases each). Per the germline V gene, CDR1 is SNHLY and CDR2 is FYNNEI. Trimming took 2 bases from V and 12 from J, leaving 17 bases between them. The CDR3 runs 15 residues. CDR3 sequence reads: CASSELGTSIGVLTF. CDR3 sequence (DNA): TGTGCCAGCAGTGAACTGGGGACGAGTATAGGCGTCCTGACTTTC.

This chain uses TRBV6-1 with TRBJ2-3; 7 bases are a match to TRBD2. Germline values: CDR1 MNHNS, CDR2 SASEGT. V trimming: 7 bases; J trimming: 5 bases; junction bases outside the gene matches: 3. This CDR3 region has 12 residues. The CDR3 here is CASMGRVDTQYF. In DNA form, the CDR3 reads TGTGCCAGCATGGGGAGGGTAGATACGCAGTATTTT.

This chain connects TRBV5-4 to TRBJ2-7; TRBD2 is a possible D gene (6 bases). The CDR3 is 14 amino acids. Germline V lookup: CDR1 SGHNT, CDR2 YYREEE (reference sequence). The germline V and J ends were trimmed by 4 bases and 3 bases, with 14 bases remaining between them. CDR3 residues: CASSRGLAIYEQYF. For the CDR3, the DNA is TGTGCCAGCAGCAGGGGACTTGCTATCTACGAGCAGTACTTC.

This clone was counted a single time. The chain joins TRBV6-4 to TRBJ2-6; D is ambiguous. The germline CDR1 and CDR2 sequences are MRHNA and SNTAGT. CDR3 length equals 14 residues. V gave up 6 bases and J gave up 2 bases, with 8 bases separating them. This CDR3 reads CASSPTAGANVLTF. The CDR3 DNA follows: TGTGCCAGCAGCCCTACTGCTGGGGCCAACGTCCTGACTTTC.

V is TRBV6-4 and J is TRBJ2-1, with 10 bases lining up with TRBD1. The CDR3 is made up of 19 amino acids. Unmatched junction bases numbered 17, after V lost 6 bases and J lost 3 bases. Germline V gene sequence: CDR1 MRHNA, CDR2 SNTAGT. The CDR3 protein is CASSEVPGQGSTLYNEQFF. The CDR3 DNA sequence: TGTGCCAGCAGCGAGGTCCCGGGACAGGGGTCTACCCTCTACAATGAGCAGTTCTTC.

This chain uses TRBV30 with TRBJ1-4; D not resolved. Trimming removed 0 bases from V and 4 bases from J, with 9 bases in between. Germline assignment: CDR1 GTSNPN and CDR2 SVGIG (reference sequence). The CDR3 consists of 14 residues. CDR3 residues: CAWSVDGYNEKLFF. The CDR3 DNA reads TGTGCCTGGAGTGTGGACGGCTATAATGAAAAACTGTTTTTT.

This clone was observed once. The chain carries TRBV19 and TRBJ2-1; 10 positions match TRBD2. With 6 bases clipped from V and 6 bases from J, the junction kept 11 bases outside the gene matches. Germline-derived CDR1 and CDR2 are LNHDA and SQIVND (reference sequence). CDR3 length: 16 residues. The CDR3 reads CASRGLSGRGGNEQFF. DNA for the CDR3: TGTGCCAGTAGGGGATTGAGCGGGAGGGGGGGCAATGAGCAGTTCTTC.

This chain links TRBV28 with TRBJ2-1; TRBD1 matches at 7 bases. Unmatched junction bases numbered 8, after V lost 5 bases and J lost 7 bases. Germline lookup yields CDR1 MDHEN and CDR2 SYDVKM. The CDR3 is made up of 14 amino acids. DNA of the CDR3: TGTGCCAGCAGTCCCGGGACAGTCTCTAATGAGCAGTTCTTC. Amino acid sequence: CASSPGTVSNEQFF.

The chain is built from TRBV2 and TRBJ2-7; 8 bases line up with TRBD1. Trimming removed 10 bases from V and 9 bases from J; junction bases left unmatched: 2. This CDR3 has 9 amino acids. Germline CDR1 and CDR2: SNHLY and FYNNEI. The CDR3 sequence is CATDRGQYF. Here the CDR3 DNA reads TGTGCCACAGACAGGGGGCAGTACTTC.

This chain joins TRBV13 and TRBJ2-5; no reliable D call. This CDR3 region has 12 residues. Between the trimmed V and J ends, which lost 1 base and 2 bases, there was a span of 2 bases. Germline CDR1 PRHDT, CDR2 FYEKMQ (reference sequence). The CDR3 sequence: CASSLAQETQYF. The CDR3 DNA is TGTGCCAGCAGCTTAGCGCAAGAGACCCAGTACTTC.